This entry features one TCR beta chain sequence. The antigen is unknown. With 5 bases removed from V and 1 base from J, the gap between germline ends came to 19 bases. The CDR3 runs 17 residues. Unique molecular identifiers were built into the TCR beta cDNA libraries. Input populations of 1 to 10 million T cells gave rise to a few hundred thousand cDNA molecules. TCRdb ran MiXCR on the PCR reads and lists one entry per CDR3 protein. The table lists 650,000 to 900,000 distinct CDR3 sequences, about 45% of them singletons. This record belongs to a study of post-analysis software for immune sequencing data. Study results and limitations: Controls showed lower frequencies than patients for a few TRBV segments, and TRBV5-6, TRBV5-1 and TRBV20-1 were among these. When compared against controls, multiple sclerosis patients showed significantly lower normalized Chao1 diversity.

The rearrangement links TRBV12-3 or TRBV12-4 to TRBJ2-3; D may be TRBD1 (6 bases). Sequences were obtained from blood. This receptor was identified in a girl between 5 and 17 years old with multiple sclerosis. CDR3 bases: TGTGCCAGCAGTCCCCGAGGGACACGGGCGGGCACAGATACGCAGTATTTT. This codes for CASSPRGTRAGTDTQYF.